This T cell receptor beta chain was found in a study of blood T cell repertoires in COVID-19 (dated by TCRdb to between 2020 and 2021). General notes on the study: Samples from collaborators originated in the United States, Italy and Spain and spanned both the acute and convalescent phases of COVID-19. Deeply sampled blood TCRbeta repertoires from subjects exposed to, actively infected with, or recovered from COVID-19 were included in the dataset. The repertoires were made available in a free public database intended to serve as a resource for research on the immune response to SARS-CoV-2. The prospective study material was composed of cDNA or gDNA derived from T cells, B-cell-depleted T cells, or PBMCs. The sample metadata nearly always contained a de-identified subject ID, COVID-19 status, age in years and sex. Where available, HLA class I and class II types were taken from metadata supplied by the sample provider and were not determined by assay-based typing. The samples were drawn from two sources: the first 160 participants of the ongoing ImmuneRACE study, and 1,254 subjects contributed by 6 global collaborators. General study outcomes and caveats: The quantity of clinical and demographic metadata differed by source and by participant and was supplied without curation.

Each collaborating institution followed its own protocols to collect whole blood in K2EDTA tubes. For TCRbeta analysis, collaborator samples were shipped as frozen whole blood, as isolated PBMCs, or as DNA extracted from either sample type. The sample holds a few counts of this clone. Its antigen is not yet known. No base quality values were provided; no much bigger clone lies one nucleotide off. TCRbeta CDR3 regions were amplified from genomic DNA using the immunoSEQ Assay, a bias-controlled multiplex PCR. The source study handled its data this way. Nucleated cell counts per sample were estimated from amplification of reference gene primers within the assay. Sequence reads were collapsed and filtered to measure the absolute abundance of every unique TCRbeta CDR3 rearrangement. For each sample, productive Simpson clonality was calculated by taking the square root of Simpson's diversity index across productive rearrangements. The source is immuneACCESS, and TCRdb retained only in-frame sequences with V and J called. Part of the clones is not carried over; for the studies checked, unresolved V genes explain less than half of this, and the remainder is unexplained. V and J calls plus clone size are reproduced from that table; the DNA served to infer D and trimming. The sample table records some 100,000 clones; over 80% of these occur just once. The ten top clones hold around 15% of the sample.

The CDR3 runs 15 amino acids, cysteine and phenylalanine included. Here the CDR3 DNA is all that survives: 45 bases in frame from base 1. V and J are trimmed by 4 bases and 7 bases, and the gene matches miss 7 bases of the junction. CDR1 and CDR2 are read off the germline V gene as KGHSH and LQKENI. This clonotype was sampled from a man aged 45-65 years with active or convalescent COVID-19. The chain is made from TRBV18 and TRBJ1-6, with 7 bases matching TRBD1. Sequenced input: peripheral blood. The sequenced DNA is TGTGCCAGCTCACTAGGACAGGTCTACAATTCACCCCTCCACTTT. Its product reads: CASSLGQVYNSPLHF.